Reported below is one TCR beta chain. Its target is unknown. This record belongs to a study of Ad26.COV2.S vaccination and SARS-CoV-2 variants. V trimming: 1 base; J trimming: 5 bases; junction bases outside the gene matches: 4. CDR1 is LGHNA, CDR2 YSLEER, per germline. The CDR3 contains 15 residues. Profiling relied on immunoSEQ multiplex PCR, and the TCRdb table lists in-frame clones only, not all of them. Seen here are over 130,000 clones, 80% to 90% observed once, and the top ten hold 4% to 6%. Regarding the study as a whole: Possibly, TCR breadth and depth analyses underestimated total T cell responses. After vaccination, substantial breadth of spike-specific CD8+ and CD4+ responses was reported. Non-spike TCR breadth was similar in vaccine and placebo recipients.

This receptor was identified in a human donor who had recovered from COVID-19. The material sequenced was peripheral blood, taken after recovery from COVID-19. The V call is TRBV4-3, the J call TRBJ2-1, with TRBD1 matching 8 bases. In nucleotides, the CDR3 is TGCGCCAGCAGCCAAGTTGGACAGGGAAACAATGAGCAGTTCTTC. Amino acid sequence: CASSQVGQGNNEQFF.